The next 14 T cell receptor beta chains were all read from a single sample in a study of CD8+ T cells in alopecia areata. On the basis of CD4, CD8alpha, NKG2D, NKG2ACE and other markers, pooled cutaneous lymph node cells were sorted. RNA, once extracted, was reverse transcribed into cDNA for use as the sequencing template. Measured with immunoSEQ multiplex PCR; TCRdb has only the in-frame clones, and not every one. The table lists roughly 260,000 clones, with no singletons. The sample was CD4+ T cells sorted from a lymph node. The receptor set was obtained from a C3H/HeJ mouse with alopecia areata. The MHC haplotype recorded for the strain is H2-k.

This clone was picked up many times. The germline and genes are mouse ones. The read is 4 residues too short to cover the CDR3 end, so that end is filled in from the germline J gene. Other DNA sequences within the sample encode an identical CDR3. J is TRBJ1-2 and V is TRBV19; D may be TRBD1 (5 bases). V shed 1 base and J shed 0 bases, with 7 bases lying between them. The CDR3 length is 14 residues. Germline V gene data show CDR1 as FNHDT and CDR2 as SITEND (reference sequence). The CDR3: CASSIQGANSDYTF. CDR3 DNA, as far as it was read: TGTGCCAGCAGTATACAGGGTGCAAACTCC.

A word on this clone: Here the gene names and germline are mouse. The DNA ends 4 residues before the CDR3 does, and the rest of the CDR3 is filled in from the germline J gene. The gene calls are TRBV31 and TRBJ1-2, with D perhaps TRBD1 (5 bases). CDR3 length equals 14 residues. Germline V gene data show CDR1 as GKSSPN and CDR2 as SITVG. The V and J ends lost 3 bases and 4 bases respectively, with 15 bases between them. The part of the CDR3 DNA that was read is TGTGCCTGGAGCCCGGGCTGGGGCAGCTCC. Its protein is CAWSPGWGSS. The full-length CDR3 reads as CAWSPGWGSSDYTF.

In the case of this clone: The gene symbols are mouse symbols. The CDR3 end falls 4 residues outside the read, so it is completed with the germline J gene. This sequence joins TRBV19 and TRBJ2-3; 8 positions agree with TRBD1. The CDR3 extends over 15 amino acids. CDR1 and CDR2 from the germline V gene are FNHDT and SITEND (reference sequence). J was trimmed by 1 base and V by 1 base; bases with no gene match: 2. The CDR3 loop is CASSIPQGGAETLYF. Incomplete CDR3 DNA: TGTGCCAGCAGTATACCACAGGGGGGTGCAGAA.

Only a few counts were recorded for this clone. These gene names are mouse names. CDR3 bases read: TGTGCCAGCAGCCCGACTGGGTACTATGCT. Protein: CASSPTGYYA. The CDR3 as a whole reads CASSPTGYYAEQFF. The gene calls are TRBV5 and TRBJ2-1; 7 nucleotides align to TRBD2. The CDR3 end is not reached by the read, which stops 4 residues before it; the germline J gene fills it in. Germline V gene lookup returns CDR1 LGHNA and CDR2 YNLKQL (reference sequence). Trimming cost V 4 bases and J 2 bases; bases outside gene matches: 2. The CDR3 totals 14 residues.

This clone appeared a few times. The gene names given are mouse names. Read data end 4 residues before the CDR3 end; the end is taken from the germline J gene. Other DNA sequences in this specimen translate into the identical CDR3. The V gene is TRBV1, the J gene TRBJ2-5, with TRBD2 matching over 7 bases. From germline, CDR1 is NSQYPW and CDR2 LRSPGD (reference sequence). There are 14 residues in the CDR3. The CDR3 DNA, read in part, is TGCACCTGCAGTGCAGGGGGGGGAAAAGAC. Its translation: CTCSAGGGKD. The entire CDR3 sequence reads CTCSAGGGKDTQYF. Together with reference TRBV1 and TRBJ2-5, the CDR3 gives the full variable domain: VTLLEQNPRWRLVPRGQAVNLRCILKNSQYPWMSWYQQDLQKQLQWLFTLRSPGDKEVKSLPGADYLATRVTDTELRLQVANMSQGRTLYCTCSAGGGKDTQYFGPGTRLLVL.

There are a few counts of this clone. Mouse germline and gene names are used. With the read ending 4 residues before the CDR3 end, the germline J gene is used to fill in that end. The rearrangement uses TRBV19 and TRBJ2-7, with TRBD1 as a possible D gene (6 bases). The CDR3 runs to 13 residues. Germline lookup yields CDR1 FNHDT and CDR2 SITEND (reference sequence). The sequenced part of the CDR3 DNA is TGTGCCAGCACCTCGGGACAAAAATAT. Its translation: CASTSGQKY. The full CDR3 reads CASTSGQKYEQYF.

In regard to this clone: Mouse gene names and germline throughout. The CDR3 DNA, read in part, is TGTGCCAGCAGTGATGGGGGACTGGGGGGGCGTGAAGAC. This encodes CASSDGGLGGRED. The entire CDR3 protein is CASSDGGLGGREDTQYF. The chain is built from TRBV13-1 and TRBJ2-5; 14 bases line up with TRBD2. The DNA ends 4 residues before the CDR3 does, and the rest of the CDR3 is filled in from the germline J gene. The CDR3 covers 17 residues. Germline values: CDR1 NSHNY, CDR2 SYGAGN.

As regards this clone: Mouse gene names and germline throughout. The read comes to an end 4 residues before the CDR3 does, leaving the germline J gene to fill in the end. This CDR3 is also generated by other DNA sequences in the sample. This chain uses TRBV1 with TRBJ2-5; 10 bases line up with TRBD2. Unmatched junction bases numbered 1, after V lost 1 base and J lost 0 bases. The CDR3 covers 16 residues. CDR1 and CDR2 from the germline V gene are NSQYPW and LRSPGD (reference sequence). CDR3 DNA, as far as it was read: TGCACCTGCAGTGCAGGGACTGGGGGAAACCAAGAC. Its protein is CTCSAGTGGNQD. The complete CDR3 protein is CTCSAGTGGNQDTQYF.

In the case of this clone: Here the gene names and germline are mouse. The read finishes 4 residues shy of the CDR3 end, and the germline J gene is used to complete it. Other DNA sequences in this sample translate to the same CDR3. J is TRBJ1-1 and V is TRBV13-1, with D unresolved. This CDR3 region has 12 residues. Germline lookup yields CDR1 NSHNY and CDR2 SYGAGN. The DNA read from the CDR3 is TGTGCCAGCAGTGATGCCTTGACA. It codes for CASSDALT. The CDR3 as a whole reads CASSDALTEVFF.

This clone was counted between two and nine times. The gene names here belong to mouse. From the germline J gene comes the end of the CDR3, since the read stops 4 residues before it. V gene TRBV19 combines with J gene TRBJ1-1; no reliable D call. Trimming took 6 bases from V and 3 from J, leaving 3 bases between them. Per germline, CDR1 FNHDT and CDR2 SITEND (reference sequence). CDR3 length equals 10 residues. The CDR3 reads CASKDTEVFF. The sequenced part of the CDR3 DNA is TGTGCCAGCAAAGACACA.

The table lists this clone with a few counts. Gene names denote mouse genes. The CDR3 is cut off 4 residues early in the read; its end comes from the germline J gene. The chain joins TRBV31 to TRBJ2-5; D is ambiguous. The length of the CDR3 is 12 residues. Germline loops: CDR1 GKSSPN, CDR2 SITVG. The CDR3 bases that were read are TGTGCCTGGAGTCTGATGAGAGAC. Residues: CAWSLMRD. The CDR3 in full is CAWSLMRDTQYF. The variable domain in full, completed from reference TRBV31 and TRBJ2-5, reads AQTIHQWPVAEIKAVGSPLSLGCTIKGKSSPNLYWYWQATGGTLQQLFYSITVGQVESVVQLNLSASRPKDDQFILSTEKLLLSHSGFYLCAWSLMRDTQYFGPGTRLLVL.

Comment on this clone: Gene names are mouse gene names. CDR3 bases read: TGTGCCAGCAGTATATCTGGGGGGGCGACCGGG. The encoded protein is CASSISGGATG. The entire CDR3 is CASSISGGATGQLYF. The rearrangement uses TRBV19 and TRBJ2-2; 10 bases fit TRBD2. The read terminates 4 residues ahead of where the CDR3 ends, so the germline J gene completes it. The CDR3 runs 15 residues. Germline CDR1 reads FNHDT; CDR2 reads SITEND (reference sequence). Germline trimming cut 1 base from V and 5 bases from J; bases unmatched to any gene: 2.

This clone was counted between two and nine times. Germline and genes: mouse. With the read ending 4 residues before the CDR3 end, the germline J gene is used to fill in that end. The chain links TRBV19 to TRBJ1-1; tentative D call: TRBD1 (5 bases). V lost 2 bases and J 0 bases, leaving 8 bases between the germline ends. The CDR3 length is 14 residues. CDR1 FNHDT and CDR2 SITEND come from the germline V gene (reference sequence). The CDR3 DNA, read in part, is TGTGCCAGCAGTATGCACAGGTCAAACACA. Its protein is CASSMHRSNT. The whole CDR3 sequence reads CASSMHRSNTEVFF.

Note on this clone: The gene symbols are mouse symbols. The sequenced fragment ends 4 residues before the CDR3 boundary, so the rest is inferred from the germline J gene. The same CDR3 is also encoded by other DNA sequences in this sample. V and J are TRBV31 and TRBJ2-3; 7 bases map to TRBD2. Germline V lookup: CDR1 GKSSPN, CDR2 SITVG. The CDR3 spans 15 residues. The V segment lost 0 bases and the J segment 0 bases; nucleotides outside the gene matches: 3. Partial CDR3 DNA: TGTGCCTGGAGTCTCGCTGGGGGTAGTGCAGAA. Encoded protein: CAWSLAGGSAE. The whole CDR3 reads CAWSLAGGSAETLYF. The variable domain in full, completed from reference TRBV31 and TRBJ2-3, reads AQTIHQWPVAEIKAVGSPLSLGCTIKGKSSPNLYWYWQATGGTLQQLFYSITVGQVESVVQLNLSASRPKDDQFILSTEKLLLSHSGFYLCAWSLAGGSAETLYFGSGTRLTVL.